This T cell receptor (beta chain) is from a study of identical twins (dated by TCRdb to 2016 to 2018). Describing the broader study: To test whether fetal clonotypes persist, this study deep-sequenced TCR alpha and beta repertoires from monozygotic twins, from unrelated adults of various ages, and from cord blood. To rule out contamination, replicate twin experiments were performed at different times with different library preparation protocols. The investigation overall reported the following: Out-of-frame TCR alpha sharing in monozygotic twins was systematically underestimated by recombination models, whereas sharing between unrelated individuals was in agreement with the recombination models. Because the same donors could not be followed over many years, the conclusions relied on cross-sectional statistical analysis. Compared with coincidental sharing between unrelated individuals, out-of-frame TCR alpha sequences shared between twins showed an excess of sequences with low generation probability. Fewer insertions were carried by abundant cord blood beta clonotypes; a weaker similar trend was observed in young adult naive repertoires, while no such trend was observed in memory repertoires. Zero-insertion analyses could be partly confounded by invariant T cells such as MAIT and iNKT, though diverse VJ usage argued against such confounding for most clonotypes. Excess twin sharing in beta out-of-frame sequences was weaker because fewer shared sequences lowered the signal-to-noise ratio.

Library prep was done by 5' RACE. Sequencing relied on an Illumina HiSeq 2000. Template switching introduced a universal primer binding site; the final cDNA contained a unique molecular identifier, enabling accurate counting of TCR cDNA molecules. First-strand cDNA for TCR alpha and beta chains was synthesized from specific primers in the conserved constant-segment region. To control for contamination, each cDNA library was double barcoded with a SMART-Mk sample barcode plus Illumina barcodes. TruSeq adapter sequences along with Illumina sample barcodes were introduced in two successive PCR steps. Sequencing of the TCR alpha and beta cDNA libraries was done on the Illumina HiSeq platform using custom primers. Per the authors' processing: MiGEC processed the raw reads to extract unique molecular identifiers, while MiXCR was used to determine the CDR3 positions. Recombination models were inferred per individual with the repgenHMM and IGoR tools using an EM algorithm. The tcR package in R was used for shared clonotype analysis, with sharing normalized by the product of cloneset sizes. To study raw recombination free of thymic and clonal selection effects, out-of-frame nonproductive sequences were analyzed. The public sequencing data were trimmed at Q25 with fastp and processed into clonotypes with MiXCR by TCRdb, which kept only in-frame beta chains. Every entry covers one CDR3 protein and lists the most common genes and DNA from its rows. What appears here as the V and J calls and clone size reflects TCRdb's work, not the paper's. The sample table lists some 1,600,000 distinct CDR3 sequences, about 32% of them with a count of one. The ten largest clonotypes hold 0.27% of the sample.

CDR1 DFQATT and CDR2 SNEGSKA are derived from the germline V gene (reference sequence). The CDR3, from cysteine to phenylalanine, totals 15 residues. Only the CDR3 part of the read is kept: 45 bases, read in frame from the first base. The junction shows trimming of 2 bases on V and 6 bases on J, plus 14 bases between the germline ends. Notes on this clonotype: The target of this receptor is not known. The sample holds no much larger clone one base away, and base qualities are not on file.

Every donor was a healthy Caucasian. Material: cord blood. The receptor chain draws on TRBV20-1 and TRBJ1-6, with the D segment identity uncertain. The TCR sequence derives from a newborn girl in good health. The CDR3 sequence is CSARSRSQFNSPLHF. The DNA is as follows: TGCAGTGCTAGATCTCGTAGCCAATTTAATTCACCCCTCCACTTT.